This T cell receptor beta chain was identified in a study of blood T cell repertoires in COVID-19. Generated by immunoSEQ multiplex PCR, the TCRdb table keeps only in-frame clones and is missing some. The repertoire holds about 150,000 clones, with roughly 78% as singletons. V dropped 8 bases and J dropped 5; count of bases not matched to a gene: 6. The germline V gene has CDR1 SGHTA and CDR2 FQGNSA. The CDR3 extends over 13 amino acids. Cohort 3 donors were reported recovered after two negative PCRs, clearance, or symptom resolution. Material for sequencing was PBMCs or T cells enriched from blood (not recorded which). The clonotype was recovered from a woman aged 45-59 years who had recovered from COVID-19. The chain uses TRBV7-2 and TRBJ1-2; 9 bases fit TRBD1. CDR3 DNA sequence: TGTGCCAGCCAACCCGGGACAGGGTATGGCTACACCTTC. Translation: CASQPGTGYGYTF.